This TCR beta chain comes out of a study of CD8 T cells in ankylosing spondylitis. The study's findings and limits: Ankylosing spondylitis blood appeared to be characterized by a TCR beta motif of eight highly homologous variants. CD8+ by phenotype, disease-linked clones were relatively rare in peripheral blood. Earlier literature documents some of the motif variants in reactive arthritis synovial fluid and blood.

With molecular barcodes, quantitative 5'-RACE was used to make the TCR beta libraries. In TCRdb, the 5' RACE reads were re-called with MiXCR into one record per CDR3 protein. The table records roughly 450,000 distinct CDR3 sequences, around 26% of them present only once. Concerning this clonotype itself: No antigen is known for it.

The junction had 13 bases not matched to a gene; V was cut back by 5 bases and J by 1 base. Germline V lookup: CDR1 KGHSH, CDR2 LQKENI. The CDR3 is made up of 17 amino acids. This chain links TRBV18 with TRBJ1-1, with TRBD1 identical over 7 bases. The sample taken for sequencing was blood, either unsorted or a sorted T cell fraction (not recorded which). The sequence derives from a male donor with ankylosing spondylitis. The CDR3 DNA follows: TGTGCCAGCTCATCTCTAAGAGGGGGCGCGAGGAACACTGAAGCTTTCTTT. Protein: CASSSLRGGARNTEAFF.